This entry lists 11 T cell receptor beta chains sequenced from one sample in a study of response to subunit inactivated influenza vaccine (dated by TCRdb to 2017 to 2018). Library prep was done by RT-PCR. The reads were generated on an Illumina HiSeq 2500. The raw public data were reprocessed by TCRdb itself: fastp quality trimming at Q25, MiXCR clonotype calling, in-frame beta chains only. Merged by CDR3 protein, the rows form single entries marked with the most common genes and DNA. The sample profile shows hundreds of thousands of distinct CDR3 sequences; over 9% of them were found once. The ten biggest clones cover 8% to 13% of the sample. These same data were also listed under a study on T cells expressing NK-cell markers. The second study's paper adds: TCR beta cDNA libraries were prepared using 5'RACE template switching, which introduced a universal primer site and unique molecular identifiers.

The input for sequencing was PBMCs from blood, taken on the day of vaccination. The origin of the receptors is a man between 50 and 59 years old who received an inactivated influenza vaccine. Donor details come from another sample of the same person, matched by shared clones.

The V call is TRBV9, the J call TRBJ2-1; D unresolved. This CDR3 contains 13 residues. Trimming stripped 0 bases from V and 8 bases from J, with 9 bases between. Germline V lookup: CDR1 SGDLS, CDR2 YYNGEE. CDR3 sequence reads: CASSVAPFDEQFF. The CDR3 region has the DNA TGTGCCAGCAGCGTAGCCCCGTTTGATGAGCAGTTCTTC.

The table lists this clonotype with a few counts. The CDR3 sequence is CASSYRGRITDTQYF. For the CDR3, the DNA is TGTGCCAGCAGTTACAGGGGACGGATCACAGATACGCAGTATTTT. The chain employs TRBV6-2 or TRBV6-3 and TRBJ2-3; D might be TRBD1 or TRBD2, each matching 5 bases. The CDR3 covers 15 residues. The V end was cut by 2 bases, the J end by 2 bases, with 11 bases between. Germline CDR1 and CDR2: MNHEY and SVGEGT.

The genes are TRBV20-1 and TRBJ2-3; D is undetermined. Germline V gives CDR1 DFQATT, CDR2 SNEGSKA (reference sequence). V lost 1 base and J 0 bases, leaving 14 bases between the germline ends. The length of the CDR3 is 16 residues. For the CDR3, the DNA is TGCAGTGCTAGAGGTTCCTGGGTATCTAGCACAGATACGCAGTATTTT. Its translation is CSARGSWVSSTDTQYF.

The table lists this clonotype with a few counts. Sequence at one end of the junction differs from germline and may be a read error. The chain couples TRBV4-1 to TRBJ2-5; D is possibly TRBD1 (5 bases). The CDR3 spans 15 residues. From germline, CDR1 is MGHRA and CDR2 YSYEKL. CDR3 DNA sequence: TGCGCCAGCAGGCAAGGGGTAGTAAACCAAGAGACCCAGTACTTC. As protein: CASRQGVVNQETQYF.

The sample holds a few counts of this clonotype. This chain uses TRBV4-3 with TRBJ2-3; possibly TRBD1 for D (6 bases). CDR3 length equals 16 residues. Germline V gene lookup returns CDR1 LGHNA and CDR2 YSLEER. The germline V and J ends were trimmed by 1 base and 2 bases, with 13 bases remaining between them. CDR3 in DNA: TGCGCCAGCAGCCAAGGAGTGGCAGGGGTCACAGATACGCAGTATTTT. Translating gives CASSQGVAGVTDTQYF.

This clonotype was seen many times. In nucleotides, the CDR3 is TGCAGCGTAAGGACAGGGAACTACGAGCAGTACTTC. Translation gives CSVRTGNYEQYF. This sequence joins TRBV29-1 and TRBJ2-7; 8 bases fit TRBD1. J lost 3 bases, V lost 6 bases, and 4 bases had no gene match. Germline loops: CDR1 SQVTM, CDR2 ANQGSEA. This CDR3 has 12 amino acids.

There are a few counts of this clonotype. The V and J genes are TRBV28 and TRBJ1-1; D gene uncertain. Germline loops: CDR1 MDHEN, CDR2 SYDVKM. The CDR3 is made up of 14 amino acids. V lost 7 bases and J lost 4, with 16 bases in between. CDR3 loop: CASTRSVPVTEAFF. CDR3 sequence (DNA): TGTGCCAGCACCAGGTCGGTCCCCGTCACTGAAGCTTTCTTT.

V and J are TRBV15 and TRBJ2-3; no definite D call. Germline CDR1 LNHNV, CDR2 YYDKDF (reference sequence). CDR3 size: 15 residues. Trimming removed 2 bases from V and 0 bases from J, with 9 bases in between. The CDR3 sequence: CATSRRAPSTDTQYF. As DNA, the CDR3 is TGTGCCACCAGCAGAAGAGCGCCCAGCACAGATACGCAGTATTTT.

This clonotype was seen more than once but under ten times. The rearrangement joins TRBV20-1 to TRBJ1-5; 9 positions match TRBD1. The germline V gene has CDR1 DFQATT and CDR2 SNEGSKA (reference sequence). The CDR3 contains 13 residues. V dropped 5 bases and J dropped 6; count of bases not matched to a gene: 5. CDR3: CSAQQGAGQPQHF. CDR3 DNA: TGCAGTGCTCAACAGGGGGCTGGTCAGCCCCAGCATTTT.

The rearrangement uses TRBV12-3 or TRBV12-4 and TRBJ2-7; 8 bases are shared with TRBD2. The ends lost 3 bases at V and 1 base at J; junction bases unmatched: 5. The CDR3 covers 15 residues. CDR3 in amino acids: CASSFSRGASYEQYF. The CDR3 DNA is TGTGCCAGCAGTTTCTCGCGGGGGGCTTCCTACGAGCAGTACTTC.

This clonotype has more than one count but fewer than ten. The rearrangement uses TRBV11-2 and TRBJ2-5; possibly TRBD2 for D (5 bases). Trimming took 3 bases from V and 5 from J, leaving 10 bases between them. The CDR3 is made up of 13 amino acids. CDR1 SGHAT and CDR2 FQNNGV come from the germline V gene. The CDR3 nucleotides read TGTGCCAGCAGCTTCGGGGTCGGGGAGACCCAGTACTTC. Protein product: CASSFGVGETQYF.